This T cell receptor (beta chain) was recorded in a study of blood T cell repertoires in COVID-19. Study overall: Acute-phase and convalescent COVID-19 samples originated in the United States, Italy and Spain. PBMCs, B-cell-depleted T cells, or T cells were the source of the cDNA or gDNA that made up the material.

The CDR3 loop spans 13 amino acids. V was clipped by 0 bases and J by 3 bases, with 8 bases between them. The V gene's germline CDR1 is GTSNPN and CDR2 SVGIG (reference sequence). As processed by the authors: Amplification from reference gene primers served as the basis for estimated nucleated cell counts. Clones were read by immunoSEQ multiplex PCR, and TCRdb kept only the in-frame ones, dropping some. V, J and clone size reflect that table, while D and trimming were determined from the DNA. Here the sample spans around 130,000 clones, around 89% being singletons. The receptor's source is a man aged 50-59 years with active or convalescent COVID-19. The sequencing input was peripheral blood. The chain couples TRBV30 to TRBJ1-2; no clear D gene. CDR3 nucleotide sequence: TGTGCCTGGAGTGTTTTAACGGACTATGGCTACACCTTC. As protein: CAWSVLTDYGYTF. The complete variable domain, with remaining parts taken from reference TRBV30 and TRBJ1-2, reads SQTIHQWPATLVQPVGSPLSLECTVEGTSNPNLYWYRQAAGRGLQLLFYSVGIGQISSEVPQNLSASRPQDRQFILSSKKLLLSDSGFYLCAWSVLTDYGYTFGSGTRLTVV.